This T cell receptor beta chain was observed in a study of tumor-infiltrating lymphocytes in primary liver carcinoma. Study results and caveats: Unsorted bulk samples meant CD4+ and CD8+ repertoires went uncompared. The study found a significantly higher top-250-clone fraction in tumors than in blood (p = 0.039). For tumor-adjacent and tumor-blood pairs, overlap was less than that seen for tumor region pairs.

Blood RNA originated from unsorted whole blood, with germline DNA additionally extracted. With chronic HBV infection, the patients were also treatment-naive. This clonotype was seen many times. Its antigen is still unknown. With around 500 ng total RNA as template and a constant-region primer, TCR beta cDNA was made. Modified slightly, ARM-PCR produced TCR beta libraries over three nested multiplex PCR rounds. The first two PCR rounds used TRBV1-TRBV30 primers with a Cbeta primer, approximately 9 cycles each. TCRdb re-analysed the multiplex PCR reads in MiXCR, keeping a single row per CDR3 protein. Of about 310,000 distinct CDR3 sequences in the sample, about 60% were seen once. Germline CDR1 is ENHRY and CDR2 is SYGVKD. The CDR3 contains 14 residues. V lost 3 bases and J lost 2, with 11 bases in between.

The sequence was collected from a middle-aged man with primary liver carcinoma and hepatitis B virus infection. This rearrangement joins TRBV10-3 to TRBJ2-7; D is ambiguous. Specimen: peripheral blood. The CDR3 sequence is CAISENPGPYEQYF. The CDR3 DNA follows: TGTGCCATCAGTGAAAACCCAGGTCCCTACGAGCAGTACTTC.